Listed below are T cell receptor beta chains from one sample, sequenced in a study of OX40 agonist ivuxolimab in advanced cancers. This table comes from immunoSEQ multiplex PCR, and its TCRdb copy is limited to in-frame clones, with some not included. The data contain about 46,000 clones, about 90% of them seen just once; the ten biggest clones take up approximately 53%. Source: CD4+ or CD8+ T cells sorted from blood, taken in a trial of the OX40 agonist ivuxolimab. The receptors were sampled from an adult with an advanced solid tumor such as melanoma, head and neck, liver or kidney cancer. Both conserved end residues are part of each CDR3. A D gene is named only where the DNA matches it firmly. Rows give clone size only sometimes, using once, few, many, or a class for an expanded clone.

clone size: NA; V gene: TRBV11-1; CDR3 length: 16; J gene: TRBJ2-1; D gene: TRBD2; CDR3 DNA: TGTGCCAGCAGCCCCTCAGCGGGAGTTGCCCACAATGAGCAGTTCTTC; CDR3 protein: CASSPSAGVAHNEQFF
clone size: NA; V gene: TRBV10-2; CDR3 length: 14; J gene: TRBJ2-3; D gene: NA; CDR3 DNA: TGCGCCAGCAGCCTTCAGGGTAGCACAGATACGCAGTATTTT; CDR3 protein: CASSLQGSTDTQYF
clone size: once; V gene: TRBV6-1; CDR3 length: 17; J gene: TRBJ1-5; D gene: NA; CDR3 DNA: TGTGCCAGCAGTGAACAGATAGGGGGGATTAGCAATCAGCCCCAGCATTTT; CDR3 protein: CASSEQIGGISNQPQHF
clone size: NA; V gene: TRBV19; CDR3 length: 14; J gene: TRBJ2-3; D gene: TRBD1; CDR3 DNA: TGTGCCAGTTCGACAGGGGCGGACACAGATACGCAGTATTTT; CDR3 protein: CASSTGADTDTQYF
clone size: NA; V gene: TRBV11-3; CDR3 length: 16; J gene: TRBJ2-5; D gene: NA; CDR3 DNA: TGTGCCAGCAGCTTAGGAGGGGGGGCTCTGCGGGAGACCCAGTACTTC; CDR3 protein: CASSLGGGALRETQYF
clone size: NA; V gene: TRBV5-8; CDR3 length: 14; J gene: TRBJ2-7; D gene: NA; CDR3 DNA: TGTGCCAGTCCGGGGGCAGGGGCGACCTACGAGCAGTACTTC; CDR3 protein: CASPGAGATYEQYF
clone size: NA; V gene: TRBV2; CDR3 length: 14; J gene: TRBJ1-2; D gene: TRBD1; CDR3 DNA: TGTGCCAGCAGCCGGACAGGGGGCGGCTATGGCTACACCTTC; CDR3 protein: CASSRTGGGYGYTF
clone size: NA; V gene: TRBV7-8; CDR3 length: 14; J gene: TRBJ1-5; D gene: NA; CDR3 DNA: TGTGCCAGCAGCTTAAGAGAGGGCAATCAGCCCCAGCATTTT; CDR3 protein: CASSLREGNQPQHF
clone size: NA; V gene: TRBV11-2; CDR3 length: 14; J gene: TRBJ2-1; D gene: NA; CDR3 DNA: TGTGCCAGCAGCTTAGTCAAGGGGACTCTTGAGCAGTTCTTC; CDR3 protein: CASSLVKGTLEQFF
clone size: NA; V gene: TRBV4-3; CDR3 length: 13; J gene: TRBJ1-1; D gene: NA; CDR3 DNA: TGCGCCAGCAGCCAACTAAAGAACACTGAAGCTTTCTTT; CDR3 protein: CASSQLKNTEAFF
clone size: NA; V gene: TRBV27; CDR3 length: 14; J gene: TRBJ2-5; D gene: NA; CDR3 DNA: TGTGCCAGCAGTTTAAACACGGGTTTGGAGACCCAGTACTTC; CDR3 protein: CASSLNTGLETQYF
clone size: NA; V gene: TRBV4-1; CDR3 length: 16; J gene: TRBJ2-1; D gene: TRBD2; CDR3 DNA: TGCGCCAGCAGCCAGCGGGCTGTGGCGGGAGGGCAGGGGCAGTTCTTC; CDR3 protein: CASSQRAVAGGQGQFF
clone size: NA; V gene: TRBV7-2; CDR3 length: 15; J gene: TRBJ2-1; D gene: TRBD2; CDR3 DNA: TGTGCCAGCAGCGACGGCGGGGGGGCATTCTATGAGCAGTTCTTC; CDR3 protein: CASSDGGGAFYEQFF
clone size: NA; V gene: TRBV13; CDR3 length: 17; J gene: TRBJ1-1; D gene: NA; CDR3 DNA: TGTGCCAGCAGCTTAGGGGGAGCGACACTAATGAACACTGAAGCTTTCTTT; CDR3 protein: CASSLGGATLMNTEAFF
clone size: NA; V gene: TRBV7-2; CDR3 length: 14; J gene: TRBJ2-7; D gene: TRBD2; CDR3 DNA: TGTGCCAGCAGCTCGACGGGGGGGCCCTACGAGCAGTACTTC; CDR3 protein: CASSSTGGPYEQYF
clone size: NA; V gene: TRBV15; CDR3 length: 14; J gene: TRBJ2-3; D gene: NA; CDR3 DNA: TGTGCCACCAGCAGGTCGGACTTCGCAGATACGCAGTATTTT; CDR3 protein: CATSRSDFADTQYF
clone size: NA; V gene: TRBV18; CDR3 length: 14; J gene: TRBJ1-1; D gene: NA; CDR3 DNA: TGTGCCAGCTCACCACCTCTTGAGAACACTGAAGCTTTCTTT; CDR3 protein: CASSPPLENTEAFF
clone size: NA; V gene: TRBV7-9; CDR3 length: 12; J gene: TRBJ2-1; D gene: NA; CDR3 DNA: TGTGCCAGCAGCTCGACAGTCGATGAGCAGTTCTTC; CDR3 protein: CASSSTVDEQFF